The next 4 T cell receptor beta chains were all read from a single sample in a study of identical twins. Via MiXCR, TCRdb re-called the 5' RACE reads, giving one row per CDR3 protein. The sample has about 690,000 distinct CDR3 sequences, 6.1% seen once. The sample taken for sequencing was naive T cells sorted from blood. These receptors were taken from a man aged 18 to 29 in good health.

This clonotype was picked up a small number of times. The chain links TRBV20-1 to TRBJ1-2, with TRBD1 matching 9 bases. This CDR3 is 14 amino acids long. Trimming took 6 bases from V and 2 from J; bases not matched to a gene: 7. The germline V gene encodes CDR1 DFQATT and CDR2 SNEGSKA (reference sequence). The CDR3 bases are TGCAGTGCCTTTGGGACAGGGAAAAACTATGGCTACACCTTC. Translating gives CSAFGTGKNYGYTF.

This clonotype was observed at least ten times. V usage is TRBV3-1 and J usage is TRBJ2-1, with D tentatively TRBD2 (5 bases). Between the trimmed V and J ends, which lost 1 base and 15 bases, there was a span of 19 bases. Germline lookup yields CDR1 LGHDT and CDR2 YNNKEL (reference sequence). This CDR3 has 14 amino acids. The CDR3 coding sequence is TGTGCCAGCAGCCAAGTATCGACTATCTCGCAGTTGTTCTTC. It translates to CASSQVSTISQLFF.

The CDR3 region has the DNA TGTGCCACCTCGGACAGGGGGCGTGAGACCCAGTACTTC. Residues: CATSDRGRETQYF. J is TRBJ2-5 and V is TRBV19, with 11 positions matching TRBD1. CDR3 size: 13 residues. The germline V gene has CDR1 LNHDA and CDR2 SQIVND (reference sequence). The junction had 6 bases not matched to a gene; V was cut back by 10 bases and J by 5 bases.

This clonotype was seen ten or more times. The CDR3 spells CASSLLATETQYF. The CDR3 coding sequence is TGTGCCAGCAGTCTACTAGCGACAGAGACCCAGTACTTC. This sequence joins TRBV12-3 or TRBV12-4 and TRBJ2-5, with 7 bases matching TRBD2. The CDR3 runs 13 residues. Trimming cost V 5 bases and J 4 bases; bases outside gene matches: 4.